Listed below are T cell receptor beta chains from one sample, sequenced in a study of blood T cell repertoires in COVID-19. The protocol was immunoSEQ multiplex PCR, while the TCRdb copy is restricted to in-frame clones and leaves out a portion. The data show 200,000 or so clones, with 86% seen just once and roughly 2.2% held by the top ten. Sample: peripheral blood. These receptors all come from a woman aged 50 to 60 with acute or convalescent COVID-19. Both conserved end residues are part of each CDR3.

>TRBV7-9
CASSAGAGENTGELFF
>TRBV5-1
CASSLALAGGVETQYF
>TRBV7-2
CASSGTSGGWDTQYF
>TRBV4-3
CASSQESGLAGYNEQFF
>TRBV5-1
CASSLSTHLTGELFF
>TRBV11-2
CASSLIRNTGELFF
>TRBV12-5
CASGLGIGAPNYGYTF
>TRBV5-1
CASSLEAGTGLSTDTQYF
>TRBV27
CASSQTGVGQPQHF
>TRBV6-5
CASREDRPPYEQYF
>TRBV6-5
CASSSPGQGTYEQYF
>TRBV7-8
CASSRGLLSSYEQYF
>TRBV25-1
CASQRGGSSNEQFF
>TRBV29-1
CSVEEQGALGANVLTF
>TRBV6-6
CASSYHRTSGQETQYF
>TRBV29-1
CSVDHTGLPSSYNEQFF
>TRBV19
CASSPTVDQPQHF
>TRBV3-1/TRBV3-2
CASSQGQNYGYTF
>TRBV10-2
CASSERLAGDGDTQYF
>TRBV7-3
CASSEGTGGSGANVLTF
>TRBV3-1/TRBV3-2
CASSQNSGVGTDTQYF
>TRBV11-2
CASSSAGSLEAFF
>TRBV27
CALTGTPWVGGGLTGELFF
>TRBV3-1/TRBV3-2
CASSQTGRTEAFF
>TRBV7-8
CASSLSEAQAPLHF
>TRBV6-1
CASSERLAGTGELFF
>TRBV5-5
CASSFLQGANYGYTF
>TRBV13
CASSSSTDTQYF
>TRBV30
CAWRRSSGNTIYF
>TRBV10-3
CAIRQGGAKGEQYF
>TRBV14
CASSHARAYEQYF
>TRBV5-1
CASSSGHVSTDTQYF
>TRBV6-5
CASRQGLGTAGYTF
>TRBV5-1
CASSDGLAEYEQYF
>TRBV6-2/TRBV6-3
CASSLVGELGGELFF
>TRBV5-6
CASSRTGGGYEQFF
>TRBV5-1
CASSLPGQGIDTIYF
>TRBV5-1
CASSYGQGTDTQYF
>TRBV10-3
CAISESAGDGNQPQHF
>TRBV7-2
CASSFAGNNEQFF
>TRBV6-2/TRBV6-3
CASSPRQGAYEQYF
>TRBV5-6
CASSIRQGRGYTF
>TRBV3-1/TRBV3-2
CASSHSTSGGPGELFF
>TRBV2
CASSYGQNSNQPQHF
>TRBV5-6
CASSAGQGSYEQYF
>TRBV30
CAWAGAGEEQFF
>TRBV7-8
CASSPSSTDTQYF
>TRBV4-1
CASSLYAHNEQFF
>TRBV18
CASSPYGSAEAFF